Sequencing of this T cell receptor beta chain was carried out in a study of cytomegalovirus exposure and HLA in healthy donors. About the research overall: Early released data comprised approximately 85 million unique TCRs from HLA-typed donors.

Amplification used 60 Vbeta primers and 13 Jbeta primers. Clones were read by immunoSEQ multiplex PCR, and TCRdb kept only the in-frame ones, dropping some. The profile covers 55,000 to 80,000 clones, with 68% appearing a single time and 2% to 2.5% taken by the ten largest. The CDR3 runs 15 residues. Germline V CDR1 and CDR2: SGHDN, FVKESK. V lost 1 base to trimming and J lost 5 bases; unmatched junction nucleotides: 5. Material: PBMCs. The sequence was obtained from a woman in her twenties or thirties in good health and CMV-seronegative. The chain has TRBV14 and TRBJ2-5, with 9 bases lining up with TRBD1. As DNA, the CDR3 is TGTGCCAGCAGCCAAGTTACAGGGGGCTGGGAGACCCAGTACTTC. The encoded protein is CASSQVTGGWETQYF.